These 15 T cell receptor beta chains came from one sample sequenced in a study of blood T cell repertoires in COVID-19. Produced via immunoSEQ multiplex PCR; TCRdb's table is partial and in-frame only. Here the sample spans around 210,000 clones, less than 85% being singletons. Sequencing was performed on peripheral blood. Source of these receptors: a woman in her 70s with acute or convalescent COVID-19.

The chain employs TRBV27 and TRBJ2-7, with TRBD2 matching over 10 bases. CDR3 length: 14 amino acids. CDR1 is MNHEY and CDR2 is SMNVEV in the germline V gene (reference sequence). Trimming took 4 bases from V and 3 from J; bases not matched to a gene: 3. Here the CDR3 DNA reads TGTGCCAGCAGTTCCCTAGCGGGAGTCTACGAGCAGTACTTC. It is translated as CASSSLAGVYEQYF.

J is TRBJ2-2 and V is TRBV2; possibly TRBD2 for D (5 bases). There are 12 residues in the CDR3. Looked up from germline, CDR1 is SNHLY and CDR2 is FYNNEI. Trimming shortened V by 6 bases and J by 5 bases, and 7 bases separated the two germline ends. This chain's CDR3 is CASRPGTGELFF. The CDR3 bases are TGTGCCAGCAGGCCGGGGACCGGGGAGCTGTTTTTT.

The rearrangement joins TRBV18 to TRBJ2-7; D perhaps matches TRBD1 (5 bases). The CDR3 extends over 13 amino acids. Germline V CDR1 and CDR2: KGHSH, LQKENI. V dropped 4 bases and J dropped 6 bases, with 13 bases sitting between them. CDR3 protein: CASSQKGLGEQYF. CDR3 in DNA: TGTGCCAGCTCACAAAAGGGGTTGGGCGAGCAGTACTTC.

The chain uses TRBV24-1 and TRBJ1-1; 7 nucleotides match TRBD1. Germline CDR1 is KGHDR and CDR2 is SFDVKD. The CDR3 contains 17 residues. V lost 0 bases, J lost 3 bases, and 9 bases stayed unmatched. CDR3 nucleotide sequence: TGTGCCACCAGTGATTTGCCCTACAGGGGCAGGGACACTGAAGCTTTCTTT. Protein sequence: CATSDLPYRGRDTEAFF.

The chain couples TRBV20-1 to TRBJ1-2, with D possibly being TRBD1 (5 bases). The V gene's germline CDR1 is DFQATT and CDR2 SNEGSKA (reference sequence). V lost 3 bases and J 7 bases, leaving 12 bases between the germline ends. CDR3 length equals 12 residues. Here the CDR3 reads CSASHRGPGYTF. Written as DNA, the CDR3 is TGCAGTGCTAGTCATAGGGGCCCTGGCTACACCTTC.

The chain recombines TRBV18 with TRBJ2-2, with D perhaps matching TRBD2 (5 bases). The CDR3 runs to 14 residues. From germline, CDR1 is KGHSH and CDR2 LQKENI. The V and J ends lost 2 bases and 11 bases respectively, with 15 bases between them. The CDR3 here is CASSPDLDSPELFF. The CDR3, as DNA: TGTGCCAGCTCACCAGACTTGGACTCCCCAGAGCTGTTTTTT.

The J gene is TRBJ1-1, the V gene TRBV5-5, with TRBD1 identical over 9 bases. V lost 4 bases, J lost 3 bases, and 1 base stayed unmatched. CDR1 and CDR2 from the germline V gene are SGHKS and YYEKEE (reference sequence). The CDR3 is 13 amino acids. The CDR3 loop is CASSRTGDTEAFF. CDR3 sequence (DNA): TGTGCCAGCAGCAGGACAGGGGACACTGAAGCTTTCTTT.

The gene calls are TRBV28 and TRBJ2-3; 8 bases line up with TRBD1. Trimming at V came to 5 bases and at J to 1 base, leaving 2 bases not matched to a gene. The germline CDR1 and CDR2 sequences are MDHEN and SYDVKM. The CDR3 loop spans 14 amino acids. CDR3 sequence (DNA): TGTGCCAGCAGTCTACAGGGGGGCACAGATACGCAGTATTTT. This gives the protein CASSLQGGTDTQYF.

The V and J genes are TRBV3-1 (or the pseudogene TRBV3-2) and TRBJ2-3, with 13 bases fitting TRBD2. Trimming at V came to 5 bases and at J to 7 bases, leaving 9 bases not matched to a gene. CDR1 LGHDT and CDR2 YNNKEL come from the germline V gene (reference sequence). This CDR3 contains 16 residues. The CDR3: CASSSGTSGMRNTQYF. Written as DNA, the CDR3 is TGTGCCAGCAGCTCCGGGACTAGCGGGATGCGTAATACGCAGTATTTT.

The chain links TRBV24-1 to TRBJ1-5, with 7 nucleotides matching TRBD1. CDR3 length: 16 residues. J gave up 5 bases and V 2 bases, and 8 bases lay outside the gene matches. Per germline, CDR1 KGHDR and CDR2 SFDVKD. The DNA of the CDR3 is TGTGCCACCAGTGATTCCCGTACAGGGGAATATCAGCCCCAGCATTTT. It yields the protein CATSDSRTGEYQPQHF.

The V call is TRBV2, the J call TRBJ1-5; no definite D call. The CDR3 is 14 residues long. The V end was cut by 1 base, the J end by 8 bases, with 12 bases between. Germline loops: CDR1 SNHLY, CDR2 FYNNEI. The chain's CDR3 is CASSEGRHGEPQHF. Here the CDR3 DNA reads TGTGCCAGCAGTGAAGGACGGCACGGAGAGCCCCAGCATTTT.

J is TRBJ2-1 and V is TRBV5-1, with D tentatively TRBD2 (6 bases). Germline assignment: CDR1 SGHRS and CDR2 YFSETQ. The ends were cut back, 2 bases at V and 5 bases at J, with 14 bases in the middle. This CDR3 is 15 amino acids long. CDR3 coding DNA: TGCGCCAGCAGCTTATGGGACTCGGCGGACAATGAGCAGTTCTTC. This gives the protein CASSLWDSADNEQFF.

A word on this clone: In the same sample, other DNA sequences code for this CDR3. The chain has TRBV6-6 and TRBJ1-4, with 9 bases aligning to TRBD1. CDR1 is MNHNY and CDR2 is SVGAGI in the germline V gene (reference sequence). CDR3 length: 14 residues. Trimming at V came to 5 bases and at J to 5 bases, leaving 3 bases not matched to a gene. The CDR3: CASSDGQGNEKLFF. The CDR3, as DNA: TGTGCCAGCAGTGACGGACAGGGGAATGAAAAACTGTTTTTT.

The rearrangement links TRBV2 to TRBJ1-5; D is unresolved. The length of the CDR3 is 15 residues. Germline V gene data show CDR1 as SNHLY and CDR2 as FYNNEI. The germline V and J ends were trimmed by 5 bases and 0 bases, with 11 bases remaining between them. The CDR3 bases are TGTGCCAGCAGTCCTAGCCCTTATAGCAATCAGCCCCAGCATTTT. Protein product: CASSPSPYSNQPQHF.

This clone was seen a handful of times. The CDR3 is CASSLWMISGRARYEQYF. The CDR3 DNA reads TGTGCCAGCAGCTTATGGATGATTAGCGGGAGGGCGCGGTACGAGCAGTACTTC. The rearrangement links TRBV7-2 to TRBJ2-7; 11 bases match TRBD2. The V segment lost 2 bases and the J segment 4 bases; nucleotides outside the gene matches: 13. The length of the CDR3 is 18 residues. Germline CDR1 SGHTA, CDR2 FQGNSA.